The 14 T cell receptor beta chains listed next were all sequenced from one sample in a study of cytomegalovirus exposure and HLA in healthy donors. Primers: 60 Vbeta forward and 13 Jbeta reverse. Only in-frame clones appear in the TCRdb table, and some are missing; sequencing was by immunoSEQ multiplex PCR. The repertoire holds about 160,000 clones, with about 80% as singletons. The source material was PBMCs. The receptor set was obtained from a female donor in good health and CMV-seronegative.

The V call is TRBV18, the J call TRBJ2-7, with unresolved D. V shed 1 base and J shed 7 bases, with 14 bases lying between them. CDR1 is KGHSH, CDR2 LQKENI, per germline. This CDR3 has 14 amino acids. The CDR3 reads CASSPLNGGVEQYF. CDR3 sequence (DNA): TGTGCCAGCTCACCACTTAATGGCGGCGTGGAGCAGTACTTC. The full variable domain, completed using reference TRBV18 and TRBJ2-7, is NAGVMQNPRHLVRRRGQEARLRCSPMKGHSHVYWYRQLPEEGLKFMVYLQKENIIDESGMPKERFSAEFPKEGPSILRIQQVVRGDSAAYFCASSPLNGGVEQYFGPGTRLTVT.

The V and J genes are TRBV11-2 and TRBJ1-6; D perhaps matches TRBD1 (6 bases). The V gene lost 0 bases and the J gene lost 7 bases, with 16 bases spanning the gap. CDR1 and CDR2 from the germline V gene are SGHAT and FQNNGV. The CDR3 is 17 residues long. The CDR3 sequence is CASSLDPPQGSNSPLHF. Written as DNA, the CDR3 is TGTGCCAGCAGCTTAGACCCCCCACAGGGTTCAAATTCACCCCTCCACTTT.

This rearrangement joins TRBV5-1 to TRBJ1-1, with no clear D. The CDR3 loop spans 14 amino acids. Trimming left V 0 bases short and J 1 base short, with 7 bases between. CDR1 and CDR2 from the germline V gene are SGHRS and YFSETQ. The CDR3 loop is CASSLVLANTEAFF. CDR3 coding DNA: TGCGCCAGCAGCTTGGTGTTGGCGAACACTGAAGCTTTCTTT.

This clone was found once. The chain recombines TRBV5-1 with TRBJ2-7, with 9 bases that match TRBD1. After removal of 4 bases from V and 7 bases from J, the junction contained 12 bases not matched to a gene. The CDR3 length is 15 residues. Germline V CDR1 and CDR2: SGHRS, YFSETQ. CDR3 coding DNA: TGCGCCAGCAGCGATAATAGGGACAGGGCAGGAGAGCAGTACTTC. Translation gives CASSDNRDRAGEQYF.

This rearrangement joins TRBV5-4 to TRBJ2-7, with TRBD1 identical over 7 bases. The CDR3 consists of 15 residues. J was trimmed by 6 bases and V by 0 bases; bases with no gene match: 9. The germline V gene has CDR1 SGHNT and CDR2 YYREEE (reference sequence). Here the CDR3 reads CASSLAQGVIGEQYF. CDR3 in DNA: TGTGCCAGCAGCTTGGCCCAGGGGGTAATCGGCGAGCAGTACTTC.

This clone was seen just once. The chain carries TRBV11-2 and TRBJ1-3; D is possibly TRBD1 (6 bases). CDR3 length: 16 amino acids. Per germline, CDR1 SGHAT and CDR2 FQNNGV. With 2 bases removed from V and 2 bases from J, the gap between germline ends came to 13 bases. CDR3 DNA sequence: TGTGCCAGCAGCTTATCTACAACAGGGACTGGAAACACCATATATTTT. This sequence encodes CASSLSTTGTGNTIYF. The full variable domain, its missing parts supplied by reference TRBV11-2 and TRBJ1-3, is EAGVAQSPRYKIIEKRQSVAFWCNPISGHATLYWYQQILGQGPKLLIQFQNNGVVDDSQLPKDRFSAERLKGVDSTLKIQPAKLEDSAVYLCASSLSTTGTGNTIYFGEGSWLTVV.

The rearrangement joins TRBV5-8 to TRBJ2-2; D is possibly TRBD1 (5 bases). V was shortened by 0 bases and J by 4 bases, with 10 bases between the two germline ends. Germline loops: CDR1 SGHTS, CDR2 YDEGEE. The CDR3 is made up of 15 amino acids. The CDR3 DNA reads TGTGCCAGCAGCTTGGGGCAGGGCTCCACCGGGGAGCTGTTTTTT. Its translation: CASSLGQGSTGELFF.

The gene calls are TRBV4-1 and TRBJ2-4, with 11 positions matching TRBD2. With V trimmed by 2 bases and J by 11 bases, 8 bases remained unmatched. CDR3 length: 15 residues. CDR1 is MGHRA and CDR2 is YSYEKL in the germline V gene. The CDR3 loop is CASSQLQGLAVVQYF. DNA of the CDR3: TGCGCCAGCAGCCAACTTCAGGGACTAGCGGTTGTTCAGTACTTC.

CDR3 coding DNA: TGTGCCTGGAGTCCGGACAGGGGGCTCGGCACTGAAGCTTTCTTT. This gives the protein CAWSPDRGLGTEAFF. The V gene is TRBV30, the J gene TRBJ1-1; 11 bases map to TRBD1. Germline V gives CDR1 GTSNPN, CDR2 SVGIG (reference sequence). The CDR3 loop spans 15 amino acids. The trim removed 2 bases at V and 4 bases at J, leaving 6 bases unmatched.

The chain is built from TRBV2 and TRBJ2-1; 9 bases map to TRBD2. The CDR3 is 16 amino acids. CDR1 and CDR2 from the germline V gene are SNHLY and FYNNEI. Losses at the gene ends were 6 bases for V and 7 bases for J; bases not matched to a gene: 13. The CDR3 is CASRYLSGSGLNEQFF. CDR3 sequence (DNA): TGTGCCAGCAGATACCTTAGCGGGAGCGGCTTAAATGAGCAGTTCTTC.

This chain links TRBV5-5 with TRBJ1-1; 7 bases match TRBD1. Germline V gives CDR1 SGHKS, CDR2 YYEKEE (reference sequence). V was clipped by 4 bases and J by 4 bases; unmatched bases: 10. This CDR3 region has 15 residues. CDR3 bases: TGTGCCAGCAGCGCGTACAGGGGAAGCGGCACTGAAGCTTTCTTT. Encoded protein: CASSAYRGSGTEAFF.

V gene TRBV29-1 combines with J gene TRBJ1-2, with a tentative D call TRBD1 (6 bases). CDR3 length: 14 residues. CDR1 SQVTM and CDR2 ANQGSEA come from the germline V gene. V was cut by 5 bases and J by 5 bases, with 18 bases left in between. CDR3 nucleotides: TGCAGCGTTACTTTTCGGGGGGCAGGATATGGCTACACCTTC. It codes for CSVTFRGAGYGYTF. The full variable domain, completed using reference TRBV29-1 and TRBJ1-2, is SAVISQKPSRDICQRGTSLTIQCQVDSQVTMMFWYRQQPGQSLTLIATANQGSEATYESGFVIDKFPISRPNLTFSTLTVSNMSPEDSSIYLCSVTFRGAGYGYTFGSGTRLTVV.

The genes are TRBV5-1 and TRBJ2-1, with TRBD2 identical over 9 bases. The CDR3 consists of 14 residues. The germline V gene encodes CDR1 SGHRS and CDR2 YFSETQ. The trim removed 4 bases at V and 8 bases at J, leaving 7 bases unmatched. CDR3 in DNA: TGCGCCAGCAGCCGCGGGGGGGGTAGTGATGAGCAGTTCTTC. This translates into CASSRGGGSDEQFF.

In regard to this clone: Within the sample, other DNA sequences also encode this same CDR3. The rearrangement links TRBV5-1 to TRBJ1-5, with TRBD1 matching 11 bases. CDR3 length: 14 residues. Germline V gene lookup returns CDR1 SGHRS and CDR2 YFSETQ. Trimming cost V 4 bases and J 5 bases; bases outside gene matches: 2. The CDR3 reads CASSLGQGDQPQHF. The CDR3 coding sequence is TGCGCCAGCAGCCTGGGACAGGGGGATCAGCCCCAGCATTTT.